The following is a T cell receptor (beta chain) sequence with its context. What it binds is not known. cDNA reverse transcribed from extracted RNA served as the sequencing template. The table came from immunoSEQ multiplex PCR; TCRdb's copy has only in-frame clones and leaves some out. Of approximately 100,000 clones listed, roughly 42% are singletons. Patients with alopecia areata provided lesional scalp punch biopsies as well as peripheral blood. This entry is derived from a study of CD8+ T cells in alopecia areata. Trimming took 10 bases from V and 1 from J, leaving 13 bases between them. The CDR3 totals 13 residues. Per germline, CDR1 MDHEN and CDR2 SYDVKM. Notes on the study in general: In lesional scalp, particularly from alopecia totalis/universalis, clonality was higher than in normal scalp.

Source material: CD4+ T cells sorted from blood. This sequence originates from a human donor with alopecia areata. This chain joins TRBV28 and TRBJ2-5; weak D call: TRBD2 (5 bases). Here the CDR3 reads CAIREGIQETQYF. In DNA, the CDR3 is TGTGCCATCCGTGAGGGCATCCAAGAGACCCAGTACTTC.